This TCR beta chain stems from a study of blood T cell repertoires in COVID-19. As for the study in general: Donors in the United States, Italy and Spain gave samples during acute or convalescent COVID-19. PBMCs, B-cell-depleted T cells, or T cells provided the cDNA or gDNA that made up the material.

Deletions cut 6 bases from V and 6 bases from J, with 20 bases between. Germline V gene sequence: CDR1 SNHLY, CDR2 FYNNEI. This CDR3 has 15 amino acids. In the source study's methods: Estimates of nucleated cell counts were drawn from the amplification of reference gene primers. Measured with immunoSEQ multiplex PCR; TCRdb has only the in-frame clones, and not every one. The V and J calls and clone size come from that table; D and trimming were worked out from the DNA. The repertoire includes tens of thousands of clones, around 89% of them detected once, and 6.5% to 9.5% sits in the top ten. This TCR was sampled from a woman aged 60-75 years with active COVID-19. Sequences were obtained from peripheral blood. The genes are TRBV2 and TRBJ1-1; D is undetermined. The CDR3 here is CASRVDDRDAAEAFF. The CDR3 nucleotides read TGTGCCAGCAGAGTCGATGACCGAGACGCGGCTGAAGCTTTCTTT.